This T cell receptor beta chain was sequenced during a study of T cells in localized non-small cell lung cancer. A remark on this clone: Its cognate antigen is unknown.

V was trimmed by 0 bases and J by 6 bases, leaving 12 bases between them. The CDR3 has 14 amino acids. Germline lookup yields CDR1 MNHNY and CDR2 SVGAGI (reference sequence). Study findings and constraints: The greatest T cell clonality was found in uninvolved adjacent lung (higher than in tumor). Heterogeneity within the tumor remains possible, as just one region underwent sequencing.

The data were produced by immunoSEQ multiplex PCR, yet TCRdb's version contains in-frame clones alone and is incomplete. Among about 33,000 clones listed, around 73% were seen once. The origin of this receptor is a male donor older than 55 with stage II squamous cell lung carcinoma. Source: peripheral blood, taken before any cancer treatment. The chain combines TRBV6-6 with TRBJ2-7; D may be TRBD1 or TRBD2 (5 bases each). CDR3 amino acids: CASSYSLGTGEQYF. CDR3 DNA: TGTGCCAGCAGTTACTCGTTGGGGACGGGCGAGCAGTACTTC.